This TCR beta chain was found in a study of cytomegalovirus exposure and HLA in healthy donors. Each of the donors was a healthy bone marrow donor. The PCR used 60 Vbeta and 13 Jbeta primers. Produced via immunoSEQ multiplex PCR; TCRdb's table is partial and in-frame only. The sample lists roughly 110,000 clones, about 76% occurring once. Study observations and caveats: In most subjects, TCR beta sequences reportedly gave accurate predictions of HLA-A and HLA-B alleles.

As concerns this clone: Its antigen is not identified.

The CDR3 totals 13 residues. CDR1 is GTSNPN and CDR2 is SVGIG in the germline V gene (reference sequence). The V gene lost 2 bases and the J gene lost 0 bases, with 5 bases spanning the gap. This chain links TRBV30 with TRBJ1-5; D is unclear. The TCR comes from a woman aged 40 to 49 in good health and CMV-seropositive. Material: PBMCs. The CDR3 loop is CAWSSYSNQPQHF. The CDR3 DNA follows: TGTGCCTGGAGTTCTTATAGCAATCAGCCCCAGCATTTT. Combining the CDR3 with reference TRBV30 and TRBJ1-5 gives the whole variable domain SQTIHQWPATLVQPVGSPLSLECTVEGTSNPNLYWYRQAAGRGLQLLFYSVGIGQISSEVPQNLSASRPQDRQFILSSKKLLLSDSGFYLCAWSSYSNQPQHFGDGTRLSIL.